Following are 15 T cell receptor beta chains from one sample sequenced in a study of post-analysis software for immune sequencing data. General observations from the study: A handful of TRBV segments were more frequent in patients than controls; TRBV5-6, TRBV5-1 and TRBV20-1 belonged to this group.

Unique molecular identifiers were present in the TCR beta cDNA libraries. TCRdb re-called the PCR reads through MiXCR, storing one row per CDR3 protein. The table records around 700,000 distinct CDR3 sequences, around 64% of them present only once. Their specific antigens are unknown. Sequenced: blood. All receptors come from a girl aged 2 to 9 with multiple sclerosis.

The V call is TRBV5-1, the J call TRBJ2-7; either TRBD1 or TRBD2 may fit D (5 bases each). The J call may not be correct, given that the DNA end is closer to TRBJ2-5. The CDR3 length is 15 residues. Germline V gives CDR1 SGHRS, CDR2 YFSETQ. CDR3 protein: CASSSRGSEGETQYF. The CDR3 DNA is TGCGCCAGCAGCTCGCGTGGGTCCGAGGGGGAGACCCAGTACTTC.

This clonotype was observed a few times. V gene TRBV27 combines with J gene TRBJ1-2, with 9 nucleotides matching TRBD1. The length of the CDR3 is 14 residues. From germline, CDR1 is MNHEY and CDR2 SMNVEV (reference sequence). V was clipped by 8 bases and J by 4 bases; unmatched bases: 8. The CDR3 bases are TGTGCCAGCGCCACAGGGGGCGATTTCTATGGCTACACCTTC. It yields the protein CASATGGDFYGYTF.

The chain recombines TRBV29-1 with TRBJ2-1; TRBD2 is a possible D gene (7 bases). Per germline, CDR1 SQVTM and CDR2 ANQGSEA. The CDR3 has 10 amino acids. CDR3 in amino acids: CGGGQSEQFF. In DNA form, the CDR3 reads TGCGGCGGGGGCCAAAGCGAGCAGTTCTTC.

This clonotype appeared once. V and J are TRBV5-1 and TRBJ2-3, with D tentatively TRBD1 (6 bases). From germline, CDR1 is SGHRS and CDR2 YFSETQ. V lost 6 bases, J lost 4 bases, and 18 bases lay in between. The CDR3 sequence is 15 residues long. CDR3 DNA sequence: TGCGCCAGCACCATACAGGGTTCGGACCCAGATACGCAGTATTTT. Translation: CASTIQGSDPDTQYF.

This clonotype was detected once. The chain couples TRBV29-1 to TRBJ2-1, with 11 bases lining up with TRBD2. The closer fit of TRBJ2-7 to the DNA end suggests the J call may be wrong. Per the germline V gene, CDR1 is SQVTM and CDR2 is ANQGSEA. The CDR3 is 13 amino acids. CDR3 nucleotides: TGCAGCGTCGGGACTAGCGGATACAATGAGCAGTACTTC. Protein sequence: CSVGTSGYNEQYF.

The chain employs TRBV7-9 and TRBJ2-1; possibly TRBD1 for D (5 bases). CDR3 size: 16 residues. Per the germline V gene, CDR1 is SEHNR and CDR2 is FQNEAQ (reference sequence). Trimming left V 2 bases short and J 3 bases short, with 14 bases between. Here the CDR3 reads CASSLLLTQVYNEQFF. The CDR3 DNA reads TGTGCCAGCAGCTTACTATTGACACAGGTCTACAATGAGCAGTTCTTC.

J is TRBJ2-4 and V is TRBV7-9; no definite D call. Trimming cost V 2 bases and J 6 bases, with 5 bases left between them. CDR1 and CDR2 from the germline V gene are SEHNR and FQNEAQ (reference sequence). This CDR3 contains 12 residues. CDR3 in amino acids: CASSLRGNIQYF. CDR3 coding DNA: TGTGCCAGCAGCTTAAGAGGAAACATTCAGTACTTC.

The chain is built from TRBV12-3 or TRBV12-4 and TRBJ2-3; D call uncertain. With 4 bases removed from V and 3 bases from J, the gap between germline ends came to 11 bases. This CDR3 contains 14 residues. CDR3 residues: CASSYLSRTDTQYF. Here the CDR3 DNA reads TGTGCCAGCAGTTACCTGAGCCGAACAGATACGCAGTATTTT.

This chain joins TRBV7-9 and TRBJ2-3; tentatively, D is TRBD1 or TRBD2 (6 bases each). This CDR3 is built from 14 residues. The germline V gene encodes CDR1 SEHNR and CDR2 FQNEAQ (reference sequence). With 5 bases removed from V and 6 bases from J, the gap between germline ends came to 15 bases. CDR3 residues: CASSASGAGDTQYF. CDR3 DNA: TGTGCCAGCAGCGCATCAGGGGCGGGGGATACGCAGTATTTT.

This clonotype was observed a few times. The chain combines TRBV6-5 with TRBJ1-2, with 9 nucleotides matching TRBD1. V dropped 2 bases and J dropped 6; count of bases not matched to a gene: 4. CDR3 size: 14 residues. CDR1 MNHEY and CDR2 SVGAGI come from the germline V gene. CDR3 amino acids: CASSYGGTGNGYTF. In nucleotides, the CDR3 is TGTGCCAGCAGTTACGGGGGGACAGGGAATGGCTACACCTTC.

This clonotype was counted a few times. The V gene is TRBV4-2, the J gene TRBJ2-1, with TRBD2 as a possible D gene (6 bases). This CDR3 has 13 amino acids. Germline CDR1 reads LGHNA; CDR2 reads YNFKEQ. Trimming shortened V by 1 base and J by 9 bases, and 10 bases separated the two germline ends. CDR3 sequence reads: CASSQGLGGEQFF. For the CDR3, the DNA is TGTGCCAGCAGCCAAGGACTAGGAGGTGAGCAGTTCTTC.

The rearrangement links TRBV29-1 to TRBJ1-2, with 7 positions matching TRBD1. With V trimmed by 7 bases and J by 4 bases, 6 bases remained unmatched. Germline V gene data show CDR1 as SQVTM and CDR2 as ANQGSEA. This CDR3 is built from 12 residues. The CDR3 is CSAQGESYGYTF. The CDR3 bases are TGCAGCGCCCAGGGGGAAAGCTATGGCTACACCTTC.

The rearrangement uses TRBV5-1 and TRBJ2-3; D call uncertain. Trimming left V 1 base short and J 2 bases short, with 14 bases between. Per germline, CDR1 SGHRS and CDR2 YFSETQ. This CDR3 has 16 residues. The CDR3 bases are TGCGCCAGCAGCTTGTGGGGAAAACCCAACACAGATACGCAGTATTTT. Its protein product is CASSLWGKPNTDTQYF. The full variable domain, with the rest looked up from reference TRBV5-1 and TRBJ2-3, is KAGVTQTPRYLIKTRGQQVTLSCSPISGHRSVSWYQQTPGQGLQFLFEYFSETQRNKGNFPGRFSGRQFSNSRSEMNVSTLELGDSALYLCASSLWGKPNTDTQYFGPGTRLTVL.

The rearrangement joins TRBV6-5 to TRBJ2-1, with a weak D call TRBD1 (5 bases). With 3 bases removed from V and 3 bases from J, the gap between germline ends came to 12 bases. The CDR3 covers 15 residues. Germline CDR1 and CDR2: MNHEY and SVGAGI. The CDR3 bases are TGTGCCAGCAGTTATGACAGCCGTGTCTACAATGAGCAGTTCTTC. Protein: CASSYDSRVYNEQFF.

The CDR3 spells CASSFGRGETQYF. The CDR3 DNA reads as TGTGCCAGCAGCTTCGGCAGGGGAGAGACCCAGTACTTC. The chain links TRBV7-2 to TRBJ2-5, with D maybe TRBD1 (6 bases). Germline CDR1 reads SGHTA; CDR2 reads FQGNSA. The CDR3 has 13 amino acids. V was trimmed by 3 bases and J by 4 bases, leaving 9 bases between them.